This passage covers 30 T cell receptor beta chains from one sample sequenced in a study of blood T cell repertoires in COVID-19. Clones were read by immunoSEQ multiplex PCR, and TCRdb kept only the in-frame ones, dropping some. The sample records some 150,000 clones, around 86% being singletons. The sequencing sample was made of peripheral blood. The receptors originated from a man in his forties or fifties with active COVID-19.

This chain connects TRBV18 to TRBJ1-4; D remains unclear. The CDR3 covers 14 residues. V was pared by 3 bases and J by 8 bases, with 13 bases between. Germline V gene sequence: CDR1 KGHSH, CDR2 LQKENI. The CDR3 DNA reads TGTGCCAGCTCACCTGGTGGGAGCGGGGAAAAACTGTTTTTT. It is translated as CASSPGGSGEKLFF.

The J gene is TRBJ1-2, the V gene TRBV2; no definite D call. The CDR3 length is 14 residues. Germline V gene data show CDR1 as SNHLY and CDR2 as FYNNEI. V dropped 8 bases and J dropped 4 bases, with 17 bases sitting between them. The DNA of the CDR3 is TGTGCCAGCCTTTCTTCTAGAACGAGCTATGGCTACACCTTC. Translation: CASLSSRTSYGYTF.

V and J are TRBV2 and TRBJ1-2; 8 bases agree with TRBD1. CDR1 and CDR2 from the germline V gene are SNHLY and FYNNEI. This CDR3 spans 14 amino acids. The J segment lost 4 bases and the V segment lost 1 base, leaving 2 bases of the junction unmatched. In DNA, the CDR3 is TGTGCCAGCAGTGAAGGGACAGGGACCTATGGCTACACCTTC. Protein product: CASSEGTGTYGYTF.

The J gene is TRBJ2-7, the V gene TRBV7-2, with 9 bases that match TRBD1. In germline, CDR1 is SGHTA, CDR2 FQGNSA. V gave up 6 bases and J gave up 7 bases; unmatched junction bases: 10. The CDR3 spans 14 residues. The CDR3 loop reads CASSFRDRVGEQYF. As DNA, the CDR3 is TGTGCCAGCAGTTTTCGGGACAGGGTTGGAGAGCAGTACTTC.

The chain links TRBV20-1 to TRBJ2-5; D ambiguous. CDR1 is DFQATT, CDR2 SNEGSKA, per germline (reference sequence). V lost 5 bases, J lost 0 bases, and 4 bases lay in between. This CDR3 contains 11 residues. The DNA of the CDR3 is TGCAGTGCTGGGCACCAAGAGACCCAGTACTTC. It yields the protein CSAGHQETQYF.

CDR3 DNA: TGCAGTGCTAACCTCGACAAGGAGCAGTACTTC. This encodes CSANLDKEQYF. The chain has TRBV20-1 and TRBJ2-7, with unresolved D. The V gene lost 4 bases and the J gene lost 7 bases, with 11 bases spanning the gap. CDR1 and CDR2 (germline): DFQATT, SNEGSKA (reference sequence). There are 11 residues in the CDR3.

The chain carries TRBV23-1 and TRBJ1-5; D perhaps matches TRBD1 (6 bases). TRBV23-1 is recorded as an ORF, its role being uncertain. The germline V and J ends were trimmed by 0 bases and 5 bases, with 17 bases remaining between them. The length of the CDR3 is 17 residues. The chain's CDR3 is CASSQSKRGRYYQPQHF. The DNA of the CDR3 is TGCGCCAGCAGTCAATCGAAAAGGGGGAGATACTATCAGCCCCAGCATTTT.

The J gene is TRBJ2-1, the V gene TRBV19; 9 bases are a match to TRBD2. This CDR3 comprises 19 residues. V dropped 1 base and J dropped 2; count of bases not matched to a gene: 12. Germline assignment: CDR1 LNHDA and CDR2 SQIVND (reference sequence). This chain's CDR3 is CASSIGLAVTRSAYNEQFF. The CDR3 bases are TGTGCCAGTAGTATAGGACTAGCGGTTACAAGGAGCGCCTACAATGAGCAGTTCTTC. Filled out from reference TRBV19 and TRBJ2-1, the complete variable domain reads DGGITQSPKYLFRKEGQNVTLSCEQNLNHDAMYWYRQDPGQGLRLIYYSQIVNDFQKGDIAEGYSVSREKKESFPLTVTSAQKNPTAFYLCASSIGLAVTRSAYNEQFFGPGTRLTVL.

This clone was seen a handful of times. The CDR3: CASTRGYEQYF. CDR3 coding DNA: TGTGCCAGCACCAGGGGGTACGAGCAGTACTTC. This sequence joins TRBV3-1 (or the pseudogene TRBV3-2) and TRBJ2-7; 7 bases fit TRBD1. CDR3 size: 11 residues. V lost 7 bases and J lost 4; bases outside the gene matches: 1. From germline, CDR1 is LGHDT and CDR2 YNNKEL (reference sequence).

CDR3 nucleotide sequence: TGTGCCAGCAGCTTAGAGGTCGGGGGGGGAAGGACAGATACGCAGTATTTT. Its protein product is CASSLEVGGGRTDTQYF. The chain links TRBV7-2 to TRBJ2-3; 8 nucleotides agree with TRBD2. The J segment lost 3 bases and the V segment lost 1 base, leaving 9 bases of the junction unmatched. Looked up from germline, CDR1 is SGHTA and CDR2 is FQGNSA. The CDR3 loop spans 17 amino acids.

The chain combines TRBV19 with TRBJ1-3, with 7 bases matching TRBD1. The trim removed 4 bases at V and 1 base at J, leaving 7 bases unmatched. Germline-derived CDR1 and CDR2 are LNHDA and SQIVND (reference sequence). This CDR3 has 16 residues. For the CDR3, the DNA is TGTGCCAGTAGTACGTCGGACAGGCCTTCTGGAAACACCATATATTTT. Encoded protein: CASSTSDRPSGNTIYF. The variable domain in full, completed from reference TRBV19 and TRBJ1-3, reads DGGITQSPKYLFRKEGQNVTLSCEQNLNHDAMYWYRQDPGQGLRLIYYSQIVNDFQKGDIAEGYSVSREKKESFPLTVTSAQKNPTAFYLCASSTSDRPSGNTIYFGEGSWLTVV.

This clone was counted only a few times. The V call is TRBV5-4, the J call TRBJ2-1; no clear D. Germline CDR1 and CDR2: SGHNT and YYREEE (reference sequence). V was shortened by 3 bases and J by 7 bases, with 5 bases between the two germline ends. This CDR3 is 11 amino acids long. The CDR3 nucleotides read TGTGCCAGCAGCTCCAAAAATGAGCAGTTCTTC. It translates to CASSSKNEQFF.

A few counts support this clone. The chain links TRBV4-3 to TRBJ1-2; the match to TRBD1 covers 7 bases. J was trimmed by 7 bases and V by 0 bases; bases with no gene match: 17. Germline CDR1 and CDR2: LGHNA and YSLEER. The CDR3 extends over 18 amino acids. CDR3 bases: TGCGCCAGCAGCCAAGATAAGGGGGCCAGCTCATCCCAACGTGGCTACACCTTC. Amino acids: CASSQDKGASSSQRGYTF.

This sequence joins TRBV4-1 and TRBJ2-1; D possibly corresponds to TRBD2 (6 bases). CDR1 and CDR2 (germline): MGHRA, YSYEKL. The germline V and J ends were trimmed by 4 bases and 0 bases, with 10 bases remaining between them. The CDR3 loop spans 15 amino acids. The CDR3 coding sequence is TGCGCCAGCAGCCTAGACGGGAGCTCCTACAATGAGCAGTTCTTC. Protein: CASSLDGSSYNEQFF.

CDR3 amino acids: CAISESRQGAEGYTF. DNA of the CDR3: TGTGCCATCAGTGAGTCGAGGCAGGGGGCAGAAGGCTACACCTTC. The chain joins TRBV10-3 to TRBJ1-2; 8 positions agree with TRBD1. The germline gives CDR1 ENHRY, CDR2 SYGVKD. V was pared by 0 bases and J by 8 bases, with 8 bases of the junction left unmatched. This CDR3 has 15 residues.

The V and J genes are TRBV7-3 and TRBJ2-1; a weak D match, TRBD1 (5 bases). The CDR3 has 16 residues. Germline CDR1 SGHTA, CDR2 FQGTGA. The germline V and J ends were trimmed by 5 bases and 4 bases, with 18 bases remaining between them. Here the CDR3 DNA reads TGTGCCAGCAGCACGCGCCAGGGTGGTTCTTACAATGAGCAGTTCTTC. Protein: CASSTRQGGSYNEQFF.

This sequence joins TRBV7-2 and TRBJ2-4, with 7 bases identical to TRBD2. Per germline, CDR1 SGHTA and CDR2 FQGNSA. The CDR3 totals 18 residues. Losses at the gene ends were 1 base for V and 0 bases for J; bases not matched to a gene: 9. CDR3 in amino acids: CASSLGAGEFLAKNIQYF. In DNA form, the CDR3 reads TGTGCCAGCAGCTTAGGGGCGGGGGAGTTCCTAGCCAAAAACATTCAGTACTTC.

This chain links TRBV7-3 with TRBJ2-5; D remains ambiguous. V gave up 0 bases and J gave up 5 bases, with 13 bases separating them. This CDR3 is 15 amino acids long. Looked up from germline, CDR1 is SGHTA and CDR2 is FQGTGA. The chain's CDR3 is CASSLTYSGRETQYF. CDR3 coding DNA: TGTGCCAGCAGCTTAACGTACAGTGGTCGGGAGACCCAGTACTTC.

This chain connects TRBV4-2 to TRBJ1-1, with 9 positions matching TRBD1. J gave up 4 bases and V 1 base, and 4 bases lay outside the gene matches. CDR1 and CDR2 from the germline V gene are LGHNA and YNFKEQ. The CDR3 is 15 amino acids. CDR3 in amino acids: CASSQAQGASTEAFF. CDR3 sequence (DNA): TGTGCCAGCAGCCAAGCACAGGGGGCGAGCACTGAAGCTTTCTTT.

This clone was counted only a few times. The V call is TRBV11-2, the J call TRBJ2-7, with D maybe TRBD2 (6 bases). This CDR3 spans 13 amino acids. The V end was cut by 5 bases, the J end by 3 bases, with 11 bases between. Germline V gene lookup returns CDR1 SGHAT and CDR2 FQNNGV. CDR3 region: CASSLAGSYEQYF. DNA for the CDR3: TGTGCCAGCAGCCTCGCGGGGAGCTACGAGCAGTACTTC.

The chain combines TRBV18 with TRBJ2-2; D is perhaps TRBD2 (5 bases). Per the germline V gene, CDR1 is KGHSH and CDR2 is LQKENI. The CDR3 runs to 16 residues. Trimming shortened V by 4 bases and J by 0 bases, and 12 bases separated the two germline ends. CDR3 residues: CASSQLGPANTGELFF. CDR3 DNA: TGTGCCAGCTCACAACTAGGACCCGCGAACACCGGGGAGCTGTTTTTT.

V and J are TRBV7-6 and TRBJ2-5; D is possibly TRBD2 (7 bases). The CDR3 is made up of 16 amino acids. Trimming cost V 5 bases and J 5 bases, with 21 bases left between them. Germline CDR1 is SGHVS and CDR2 is FNYEAQ. The CDR3 region has the DNA TGTGCCAGCAGCAAAGGGGGGGCCCAGGGGAGGGAGACCCAGTACTTC. Its protein product is CASSKGGAQGRETQYF.

This clone was seen a few times. The rearrangement uses TRBV6-5 and TRBJ2-7, with TRBD2 matching over 11 bases. Germline assignment: CDR1 MNHEY and CDR2 SVGAGI. CDR3 length: 15 residues. V was pared by 5 bases and J by 2 bases, with 5 bases of the junction left unmatched. In DNA, the CDR3 is TGTGCCAGCAGTATGACTAGCGGGGAAGCCTACGAGCAGTACTTC. Translation gives CASSMTSGEAYEQYF.

In its sample, this clone was seen a few times. CDR3 sequence: CASSLAANSYGYTF. The CDR3 DNA sequence: TGTGCCAGCAGCTTGGCCGCAAATAGCTATGGCTACACCTTC. This sequence joins TRBV5-6 and TRBJ1-2; D not resolved. There are 14 residues in the CDR3. Per germline, CDR1 SGHDT and CDR2 YYEEEE. Trimming removed 0 bases at V and 4 bases at J, with 10 bases between.

The J gene is TRBJ1-5, the V gene TRBV5-1; possibly TRBD1 for D (6 bases). The germline V gene encodes CDR1 SGHRS and CDR2 YFSETQ. The CDR3 consists of 16 residues. The V gene lost 5 bases and the J gene lost 0 bases, with 15 bases spanning the gap. The CDR3 is CASSTGSGGSNQPQHF. The CDR3 coding sequence is TGCGCCAGCAGTACAGGGTCTGGTGGTAGCAATCAGCCCCAGCATTTT.

The chain couples TRBV29-1 to TRBJ1-1, with no clear D. V gave up 0 bases and J gave up 3 bases, with 14 bases separating them. CDR3 length: 15 residues. Germline CDR1 SQVTM, CDR2 ANQGSEA. In nucleotides, the CDR3 is TGCAGCGTTGAAGATCGGGAAGTTGGGGACACTGAAGCTTTCTTT. Protein: CSVEDREVGDTEAFF.

V is TRBV7-2 and J is TRBJ2-7; 10 nucleotides match TRBD2. The CDR3 covers 16 residues. Germline CDR1 SGHTA, CDR2 FQGNSA. Trimming cost V 5 bases and J 3 bases; bases outside gene matches: 10. The CDR3 region is CASSRPLAGGLYEQYF. The CDR3 nucleotides are TGTGCCAGCAGCCGCCCGTTAGCGGGGGGACTCTACGAGCAGTACTTC.

This clone came up once. The chain links TRBV25-1 to TRBJ1-2, with 9 nucleotides matching TRBD1. V was clipped by 2 bases and J by 7 bases; unmatched bases: 8. Germline lookup yields CDR1 MGHDK and CDR2 SYGVNS. CDR3 length: 15 residues. The CDR3 region is CASSEPGQGMGGYTF. DNA of the CDR3: TGTGCCAGCAGTGAACCCGGACAGGGGATGGGTGGCTACACCTTC.

This clone was picked up one time. The chain recombines TRBV14 with TRBJ2-7; TRBD2 is a possible D gene (6 bases). Trimming took off 1 base at V and 9 bases at J, with 16 bases between the two ends. The CDR3 runs 14 residues. Germline CDR1 reads SGHDN; CDR2 reads FVKESK. The CDR3 spells CASSQGMREVVQYF. The CDR3 bases are TGTGCCAGCAGCCAAGGGATGAGGGAGGTAGTGCAGTACTTC.

This clone was counted a few times. The rearrangement joins TRBV6-2 or TRBV6-3 to TRBJ2-7, with D possibly matching TRBD1 (5 bases). The germline V gene encodes CDR1 MNHEY and CDR2 SVGEGT. This CDR3 comprises 14 residues. V was trimmed by 4 bases and J by 5 bases, leaving 15 bases between them. This chain's CDR3 is CASSSGRTINEQYF. The CDR3 region has the DNA TGTGCCAGCAGTTCGGGCAGGACAATAAACGAGCAGTACTTC.